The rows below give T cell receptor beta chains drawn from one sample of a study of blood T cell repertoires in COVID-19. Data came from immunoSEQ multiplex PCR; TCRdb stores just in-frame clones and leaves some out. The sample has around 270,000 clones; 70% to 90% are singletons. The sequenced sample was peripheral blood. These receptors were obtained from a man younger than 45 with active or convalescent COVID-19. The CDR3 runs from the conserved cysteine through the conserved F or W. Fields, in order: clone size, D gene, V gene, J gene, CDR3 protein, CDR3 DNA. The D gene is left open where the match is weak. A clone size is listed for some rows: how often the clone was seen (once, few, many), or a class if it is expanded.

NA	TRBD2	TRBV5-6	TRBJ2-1	CASSWIGLENSHNEQFF	TGTGCCAGCAGCTGGATCGGACTAGAGAATAGCCACAATGAGCAGTTCTTC
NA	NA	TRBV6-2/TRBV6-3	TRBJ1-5	CASSYSLQDGISNQPQHF	TGTGCCAGCAGTTACTCGTTGCAGGATGGCATTAGCAATCAGCCCCAGCATTTT
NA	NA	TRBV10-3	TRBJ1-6	CAISSQGPLLHF	TGTGCCATCAGTTCCCAGGGCCCTCTCCTCCACTTT
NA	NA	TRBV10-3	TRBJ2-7	CAISEGSSRYEQYF	TGTGCCATCAGTGAGGGTTCATCGAGGTACGAGCAGTACTTC
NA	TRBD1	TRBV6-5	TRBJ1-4	CASRTGLEEKLFF	TGTGCCAGCAGGACAGGGTTAGAGGAAAAACTGTTTTTT
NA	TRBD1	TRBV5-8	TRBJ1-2	CASSLFGRGNYGYTF	TGTGCCAGCAGCTTGTTCGGCAGGGGGAACTATGGCTACACCTTC
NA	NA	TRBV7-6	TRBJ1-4	CASSFSPFWVFGRTNEKLFF	TGTGCCAGCAGCTTTTCTCCTTTTTGGGTGTTCGGGAGAACTAATGAAAAACTGTTTTTT
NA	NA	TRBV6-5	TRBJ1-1	CASNLGGENTEAFF	TGTGCCAGCAATCTAGGGGGGGAGAACACTGAAGCTTTCTTT
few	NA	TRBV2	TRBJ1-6	CASRGSLNSPLHF	TGTGCCAGCAGGGGGAGTCTCAATTCACCCCTCCACTTT
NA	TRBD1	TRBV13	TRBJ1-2	CASSRRPQRDRPYGYTF	TGTGCCAGCAGCCGACGGCCCCAACGGGACAGGCCTTATGGCTACACCTTC
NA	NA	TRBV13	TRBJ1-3	CASEEGIAGNTIYF	TGTGCCAGCGAGGAGGGAATTGCCGGAAACACCATATATTTT
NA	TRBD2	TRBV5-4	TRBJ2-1	CASSLPSGGGNEQFF	TGTGCCAGCAGCTTGCCTAGCGGGGGGGGAAATGAGCAGTTCTTC
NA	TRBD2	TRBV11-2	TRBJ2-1	CASRTSGGASYNEQFF	TGTGCCAGCAGGACTAGCGGGGGGGCGTCCTACAATGAGCAGTTCTTC
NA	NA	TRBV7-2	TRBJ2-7	CASSLRTGREYEQYF	TGTGCCAGCAGCTTACGGACAGGGAGGGAGTACGAGCAGTACTTC
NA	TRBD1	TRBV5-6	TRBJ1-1	CASSRYVTGTEAFF	TGTGCCAGCAGCCGATATGTGACAGGGACTGAAGCTTTCTTT
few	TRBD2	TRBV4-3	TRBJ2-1	CASSLRTSGGSSYNEQFF	TGCGCCAGCAGCCTTAGGACTAGCGGGGGGAGCTCCTACAATGAGCAGTTCTTC
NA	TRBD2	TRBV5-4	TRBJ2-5	CASSWGASGEETQYF	TGTGCCAGCAGCTGGGGGGCTAGCGGGGAAGAGACCCAGTACTTC
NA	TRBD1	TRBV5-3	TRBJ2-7	CARSLQRDRASYEQYF	TGTGCCAGAAGCTTGCAGCGGGACAGGGCCTCCTACGAGCAGTACTTC
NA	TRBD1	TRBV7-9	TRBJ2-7	CASSLGTGTYEQYF	TGTGCCAGCAGCTTAGGGACAGGCACCTACGAGCAGTACTTC
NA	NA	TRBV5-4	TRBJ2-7	CASSLAEGQHEQYF	TGTGCCAGCAGCTTGGCAGAAGGACAACACGAGCAGTACTTC
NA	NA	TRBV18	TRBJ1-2	CASSPGQLYGYTF	TGTGCCAGCTCACCAGGACAGCTCTATGGCTACACCTTC
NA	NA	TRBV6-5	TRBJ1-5	CASSRTVSGDQPQHF	TGTGCCAGCAGCCGGACAGTCTCCGGTGATCAGCCCCAGCATTTT
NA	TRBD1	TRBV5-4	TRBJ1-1	CASSSTGTADTEAFF	TGTGCCAGCAGCTCTACCGGGACAGCTGACACTGAAGCTTTCTTT
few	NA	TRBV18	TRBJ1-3	CASSPESTIYF	TGTGCCAGCTCACCAGAGAGCACCATATATTTT
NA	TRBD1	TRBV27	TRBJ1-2	CASSGTGNSGYTF	TGTGCCAGTTCTGGGACAGGGAATTCGGGCTACACCTTC
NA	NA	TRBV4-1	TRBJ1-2	CASTPLTGENYGYTF	TGCGCCAGCACCCCCCTGACAGGAGAAAACTATGGCTACACCTTC
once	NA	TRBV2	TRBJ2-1	CASWGELYNEQFF	TGTGCCAGCTGGGGGGAACTCTACAATGAGCAGTTCTTC
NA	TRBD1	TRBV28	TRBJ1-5	CASRYDRGSNQPQHF	TGTGCCAGCAGGTATGACAGGGGAAGCAATCAGCCCCAGCATTTT
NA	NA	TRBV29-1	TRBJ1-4	CSVETGDNEKLFF	TGCAGCGTTGAAACGGGGGATAATGAAAAACTGTTTTTT
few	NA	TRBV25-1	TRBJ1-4	CASRTTGMEKLFF	TGTGCCAGCAGAACCACAGGGATGGAAAAACTGTTTTTT
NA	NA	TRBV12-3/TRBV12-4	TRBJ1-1	CASSIYRLEAFF	TGTGCCAGCAGTATATACAGGTTAGAAGCTTTCTTT